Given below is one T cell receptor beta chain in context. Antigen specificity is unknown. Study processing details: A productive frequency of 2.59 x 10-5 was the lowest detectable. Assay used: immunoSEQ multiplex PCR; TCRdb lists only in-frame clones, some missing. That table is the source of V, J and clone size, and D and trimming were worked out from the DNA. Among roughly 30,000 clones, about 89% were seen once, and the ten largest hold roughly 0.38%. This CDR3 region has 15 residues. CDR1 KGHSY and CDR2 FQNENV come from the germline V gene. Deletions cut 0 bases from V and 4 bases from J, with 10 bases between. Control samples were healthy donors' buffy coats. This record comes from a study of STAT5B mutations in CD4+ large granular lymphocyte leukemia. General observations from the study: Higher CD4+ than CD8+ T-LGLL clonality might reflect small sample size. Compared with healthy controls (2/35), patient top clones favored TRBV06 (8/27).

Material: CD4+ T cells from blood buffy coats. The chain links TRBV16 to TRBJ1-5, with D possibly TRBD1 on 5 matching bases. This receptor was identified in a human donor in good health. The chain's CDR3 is CASSQSGQGNQPQHF. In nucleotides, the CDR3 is TGTGCCAGCAGCCAATCAGGGCAGGGAAATCAGCCCCAGCATTTT.